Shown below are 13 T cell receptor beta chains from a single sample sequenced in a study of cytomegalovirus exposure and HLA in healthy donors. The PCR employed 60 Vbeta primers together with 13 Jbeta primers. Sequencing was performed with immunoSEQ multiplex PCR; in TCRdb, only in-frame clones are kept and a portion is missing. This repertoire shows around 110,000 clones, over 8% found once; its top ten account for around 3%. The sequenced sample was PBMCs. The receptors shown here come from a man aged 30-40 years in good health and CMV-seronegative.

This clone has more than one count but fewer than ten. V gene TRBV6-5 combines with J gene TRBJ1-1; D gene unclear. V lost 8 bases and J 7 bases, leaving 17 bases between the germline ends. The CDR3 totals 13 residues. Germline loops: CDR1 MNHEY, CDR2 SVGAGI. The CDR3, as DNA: TGTGCCAGCCGCTTACTGGGGAGGGATGAAGCTTTCTTT. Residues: CASRLLGRDEAFF.

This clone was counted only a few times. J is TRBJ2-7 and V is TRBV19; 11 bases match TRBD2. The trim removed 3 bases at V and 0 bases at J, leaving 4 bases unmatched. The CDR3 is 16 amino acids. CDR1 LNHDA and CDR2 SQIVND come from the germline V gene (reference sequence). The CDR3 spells CASSMGLAGGSYEQYF. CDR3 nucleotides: TGTGCCAGTAGTATGGGGCTAGCGGGAGGCTCCTACGAGCAGTACTTC. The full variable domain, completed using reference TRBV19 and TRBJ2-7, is DGGITQSPKYLFRKEGQNVTLSCEQNLNHDAMYWYRQDPGQGLRLIYYSQIVNDFQKGDIAEGYSVSREKKESFPLTVTSAQKNPTAFYLCASSMGLAGGSYEQYFGPGTRLTVT.

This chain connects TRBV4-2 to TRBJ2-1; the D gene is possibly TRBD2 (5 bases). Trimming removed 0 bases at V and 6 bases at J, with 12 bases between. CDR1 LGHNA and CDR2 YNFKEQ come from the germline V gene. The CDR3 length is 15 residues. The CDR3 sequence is CASSQDRGLANEQFF. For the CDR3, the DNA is TGTGCCAGCAGCCAAGATAGAGGGCTAGCCAATGAGCAGTTCTTC.

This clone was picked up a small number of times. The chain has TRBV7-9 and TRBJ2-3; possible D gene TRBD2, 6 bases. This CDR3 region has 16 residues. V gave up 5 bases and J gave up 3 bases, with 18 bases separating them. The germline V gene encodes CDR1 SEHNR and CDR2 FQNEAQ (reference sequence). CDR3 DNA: TGTGCCAGCAGCGATAATATCCGGCTAGCGACAGATACGCAGTATTTT. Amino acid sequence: CASSDNIRLATDTQYF. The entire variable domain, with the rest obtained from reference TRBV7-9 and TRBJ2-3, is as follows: DTGVSQNPRHKITKRGQNVTFRCDPISEHNRLYWYRQTLGQGPEFLTYFQNEAQLEKSRLLSDRFSAERPKGSFSTLEIQRTEQGDSAMYLCASSDNIRLATDTQYFGPGTRLTVL.

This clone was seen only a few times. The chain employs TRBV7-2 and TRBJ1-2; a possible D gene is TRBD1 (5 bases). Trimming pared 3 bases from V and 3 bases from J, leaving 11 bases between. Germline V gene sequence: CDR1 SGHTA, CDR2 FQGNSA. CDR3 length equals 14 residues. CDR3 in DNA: TGTGCCAGCAGCTTTTTCCAGGGCGACTATGGCTACACCTTC. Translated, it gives CASSFFQGDYGYTF.

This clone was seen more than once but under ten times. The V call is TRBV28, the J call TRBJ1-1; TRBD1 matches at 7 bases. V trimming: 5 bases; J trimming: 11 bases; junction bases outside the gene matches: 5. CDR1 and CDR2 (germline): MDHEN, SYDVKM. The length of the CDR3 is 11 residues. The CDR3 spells CASSKGQRAFF. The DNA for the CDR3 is TGTGCCAGCAGTAAGGGACAGCGGGCTTTCTTT.

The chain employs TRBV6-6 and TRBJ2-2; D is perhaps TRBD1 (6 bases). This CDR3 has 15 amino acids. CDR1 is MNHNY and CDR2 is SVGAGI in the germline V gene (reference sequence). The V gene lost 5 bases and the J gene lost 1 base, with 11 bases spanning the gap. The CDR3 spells CASSPGQKNTGELFF. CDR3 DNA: TGTGCCAGCAGTCCGGGACAAAAGAACACCGGGGAGCTGTTTTTT.

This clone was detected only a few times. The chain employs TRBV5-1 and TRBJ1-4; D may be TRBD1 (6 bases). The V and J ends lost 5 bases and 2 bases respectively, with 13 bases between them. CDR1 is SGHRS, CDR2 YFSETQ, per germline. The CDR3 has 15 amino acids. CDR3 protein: CASSGQGLTNEKLFF. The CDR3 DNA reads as TGCGCCAGCAGTGGGCAGGGGTTGACTAATGAAAAACTGTTTTTT.

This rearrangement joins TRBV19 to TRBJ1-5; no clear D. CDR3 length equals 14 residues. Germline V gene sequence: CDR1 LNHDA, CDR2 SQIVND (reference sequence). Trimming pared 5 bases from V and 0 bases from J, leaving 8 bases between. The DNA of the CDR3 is TGTGCCAGTAGTTCGGTTTATAGCAATCAGCCCCAGCATTTT. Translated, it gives CASSSVYSNQPQHF.

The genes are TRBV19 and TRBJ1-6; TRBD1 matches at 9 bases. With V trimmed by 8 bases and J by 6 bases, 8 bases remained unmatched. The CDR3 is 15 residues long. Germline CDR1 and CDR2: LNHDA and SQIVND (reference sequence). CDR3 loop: CASLRTGDGNSPLHF. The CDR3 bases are TGTGCCAGTCTACGGACAGGGGACGGTAATTCACCCCTCCACTTT. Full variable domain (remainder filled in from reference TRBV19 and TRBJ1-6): DGGITQSPKYLFRKEGQNVTLSCEQNLNHDAMYWYRQDPGQGLRLIYYSQIVNDFQKGDIAEGYSVSREKKESFPLTVTSAQKNPTAFYLCASLRTGDGNSPLHFGNGTRLTVT.

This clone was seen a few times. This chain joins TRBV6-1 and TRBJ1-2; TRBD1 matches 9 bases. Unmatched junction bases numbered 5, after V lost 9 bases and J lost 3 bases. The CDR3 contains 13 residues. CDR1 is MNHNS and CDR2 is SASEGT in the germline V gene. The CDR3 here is CASYRGRDYGYTF. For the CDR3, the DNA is TGTGCCAGTTACAGGGGGCGCGACTATGGCTACACCTTC.

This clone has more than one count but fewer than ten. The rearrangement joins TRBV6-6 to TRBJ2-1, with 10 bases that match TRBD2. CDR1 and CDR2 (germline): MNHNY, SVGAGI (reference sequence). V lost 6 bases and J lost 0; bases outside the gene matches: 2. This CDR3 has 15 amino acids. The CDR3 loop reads CASRASGSSYNEQFF. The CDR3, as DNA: TGTGCCAGCAGGGCTAGCGGGAGCTCCTACAATGAGCAGTTCTTC.

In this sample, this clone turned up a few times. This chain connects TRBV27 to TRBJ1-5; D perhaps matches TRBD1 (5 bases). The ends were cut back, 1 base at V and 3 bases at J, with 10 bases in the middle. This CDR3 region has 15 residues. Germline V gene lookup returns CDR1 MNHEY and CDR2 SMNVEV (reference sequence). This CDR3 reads CASSLFTGVNQPQHF. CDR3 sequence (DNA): TGTGCCAGCAGTTTATTTACAGGAGTCAATCAGCCCCAGCATTTT.